The clone carrying this TCR beta chain was counted at least ten times. What it recognizes is unknown. Time point described: sample taken at primary tumor resection. Samples came from 65 to 75 TRACERx patients with untreated early-stage lung cancer. Tumor, nontumor lung or frozen PBMC supplied whole RNA that was sequenced unsorted. The data stem from a study of spatial heterogeneity in lung cancer. Study context: Among detected sequences, beta-chain ones consistently exceeded alpha-chain ones in number. Findings and caveats of the study: Mutation counts in tumors were tracked by counts of expanded intratumoral alpha and beta TCRs. Nonsynonymous mutation counts, ubiquitous and regional, were tracked by the respective counts of ubiquitous and regional expanded TCRs.

Germline CDR1 is MNHEY and CDR2 is SVGEGT. There are 12 residues in the CDR3. Between the trimmed V and J ends, which lost 2 bases and 6 bases, there was a span of 7 bases. TCRdb passed the 5' RACE reads through MiXCR, listing each CDR3 protein once. The table includes just over 8,000 distinct CDR3 sequences, 9.6% detected once. The input for sequencing was lung tumor tissue, taken at surgery. This sequence was found in a male donor with early-stage non-small cell lung cancer. The chain joins TRBV6-2 or TRBV6-3 to TRBJ1-2; the D is unclear. The CDR3 region has the DNA TGTGCCAGCAGTTACGGCCCCGATGGCTACACCTTC. It is translated as CASSYGPDGYTF.